These 14 T cell receptor beta chains share one sample of origin, sequenced in a study of OX40 agonist ivuxolimab in advanced cancers. TCRdb keeps only in-frame clones here, not all; method: immunoSEQ multiplex PCR. Of under 85,000 clones listed, 80% to 90% are singletons. The material was CD4+ or CD8+ T cells sorted from blood, obtained in a trial of the OX40 agonist ivuxolimab. The receptors stem from an adult with an advanced solid tumor such as melanoma, head and neck, liver or kidney cancer.

The V and J genes are TRBV4-2 and TRBJ2-1, with TRBD2 matching 7 bases. The CDR3 has 15 residues. Germline V CDR1 and CDR2: LGHNA, YNFKEQ. The V gene end was trimmed by 3 bases and the J gene end by 4 bases; junction bases not matched to a gene: 6. In DNA, the CDR3 is TGTGCCAGCAGCCAGGTAGGGGAGGGTTACAATGAGCAGTTCTTC. Protein sequence: CASSQVGEGYNEQFF.

The V call is TRBV7-3, the J call TRBJ2-1, with 8 bases aligning to TRBD2. CDR1 SGHTA and CDR2 FQGTGA come from the germline V gene. The CDR3 runs 16 residues. Trimming cost V 5 bases and J 6 bases; bases outside gene matches: 12. The CDR3 sequence: CASSPLGAGGSNEQFF. In DNA form, the CDR3 reads TGTGCCAGCAGCCCCTTGGGGGCGGGAGGATCCAATGAGCAGTTCTTC.

This chain connects TRBV5-1 to TRBJ1-4; D gene uncertain. The germline V and J ends were trimmed by 2 bases and 8 bases, with 7 bases remaining between them. CDR1 SGHRS and CDR2 YFSETQ come from the germline V gene. The CDR3 loop spans 12 amino acids. The CDR3: CASSLAGEKLFF. As DNA, the CDR3 is TGCGCCAGCAGCTTAGCCGGGGAAAAACTGTTTTTT.

This chain links TRBV7-9 with TRBJ2-1; perhaps TRBD2 as D (6 bases). Germline V gene data show CDR1 as SEHNR and CDR2 as FQNEAQ (reference sequence). Trimming took off 5 bases at V and 4 bases at J, with 9 bases between the two ends. The CDR3 is 13 amino acids. The CDR3 is CASSAGLYNEQFF. The CDR3 DNA reads as TGTGCCAGCAGCGCCGGACTATACAATGAGCAGTTCTTC. Variable domain in full (rest from reference TRBV7-9 and TRBJ2-1): DTGVSQNPRHKITKRGQNVTFRCDPISEHNRLYWYRQTLGQGPEFLTYFQNEAQLEKSRLLSDRFSAERPKGSFSTLEIQRTEQGDSAMYLCASSAGLYNEQFFGPGTRLTVL.

The CDR3 DNA follows: TGCGCCAGCAGCTTTGACGGGGCCTACGAGCAGTACTTC. It specifies CASSFDGAYEQYF. The chain uses TRBV5-1 and TRBJ2-7; weak D call: TRBD2 (5 bases). V was clipped by 2 bases and J by 2 bases, with 8 bases between them. Per the germline V gene, CDR1 is SGHRS and CDR2 is YFSETQ. The CDR3 has 13 amino acids.

The V call is TRBV14, the J call TRBJ2-7; TRBD2 agrees at 7 bases. With 4 bases clipped from V and 2 bases from J, the junction kept 8 bases outside the gene matches. The CDR3 has 15 amino acids. Germline V gene data show CDR1 as SGHDN and CDR2 as FVKESK. CDR3 bases: TGTGCCAGCAGCCGTATAAGCGGGGACCCCTACGAGCAGTACTTC. It yields the protein CASSRISGDPYEQYF.

This chain joins TRBV5-4 and TRBJ2-3; D gene unclear. Germline CDR1 is SGHNT and CDR2 is YYREEE (reference sequence). The CDR3 loop spans 16 amino acids. With 4 bases removed from V and 0 bases from J, the gap between germline ends came to 15 bases. CDR3 sequence (DNA): TGTGCCAGCAGCCTCTATCGCGGTTCTAGCACAGATACGCAGTATTTT. Translating it yields CASSLYRGSSTDTQYF.

This clone was seen just once. The chain couples TRBV9 to TRBJ2-5; D is perhaps TRBD1 or TRBD2 (5 bases each). Germline loops: CDR1 SGDLS, CDR2 YYNGEE. The V end was cut by 0 bases, the J end by 1 base, with 19 bases between. CDR3 length: 18 residues. CDR3 bases: TGTGCCAGCAGCGTAGATCCCGGGGCAGGGACGGTCCAAGAGACCCAGTACTTC. Translation gives CASSVDPGAGTVQETQYF. The entire variable domain, with the rest obtained from reference TRBV9 and TRBJ2-5, is as follows: DSGVTQTPKHLITATGQRVTLRCSPRSGDLSVYWYQQSLDQGLQFLIQYYNGEERAKGNILERFSAQQFPDLHSELNLSSLELGDSALYFCASSVDPGAGTVQETQYFGPGTRLLVL.

The rearrangement uses TRBV6-5 and TRBJ2-1; TRBD2 agrees at 14 bases. In germline, CDR1 is MNHEY, CDR2 SVGAGI. This CDR3 has 15 residues. V was clipped by 5 bases and J by 9 bases; unmatched bases: 6. CDR3 nucleotide sequence: TGTGCCAGCAGTGCGACTAGCGGGAGGGCCAGTGAGCAGTTCTTC. This sequence encodes CASSATSGRASEQFF.

The V gene is TRBV7-3, the J gene TRBJ2-2; a weak D match, TRBD2 (6 bases). Trimming cost V 2 bases and J 5 bases, with 6 bases left between them. The CDR3 length is 13 residues. Germline V gene sequence: CDR1 SGHTA, CDR2 FQGTGA. The CDR3 sequence: CASSLRGTGELFF. In DNA form, the CDR3 reads TGTGCCAGCAGCTTACGGGGGACCGGGGAGCTGTTTTTT.

The chain joins TRBV5-6 to TRBJ2-1; TRBD1 might be the D (6 bases). CDR1 is SGHDT, CDR2 YYEEEE, per germline. Trimming removed 0 bases at V and 14 bases at J, with 9 bases between. The CDR3 spans 11 residues. The CDR3 coding sequence is TGTGCCAGCAGCTTGGACAGGGAAGAGTTCTTC. Translated, it gives CASSLDREEFF.

In DNA, the CDR3 is TGTGCCAGCAGTCTGGCGGGGGTCACAGATACGCAGTATTTT. Residues: CASSLAGVTDTQYF. The genes are TRBV9 and TRBJ2-3; 7 bases agree with TRBD2. Trimming removed 5 bases from V and 2 bases from J; junction bases left unmatched: 5. The CDR3 covers 14 residues. Germline values: CDR1 SGDLS, CDR2 YYNGEE.

This chain connects TRBV10-1 to TRBJ2-1; TRBD2 is a possible D gene (6 bases). The germline V gene has CDR1 WNHNN and CDR2 SYGVQD (reference sequence). The CDR3 runs to 11 residues. V lost 8 bases and J lost 13, with 15 bases in between. The CDR3: CASASGGTQFF. Here the CDR3 DNA reads TGCGCCAGCGCGTCAGGCGGGACCCAGTTCTTC.

CDR3 sequence (DNA): TGTGCCAGCAGCTTAGACCGGGATACGCAGTATTTT. As protein: CASSLDRDTQYF. This chain joins TRBV7-2 and TRBJ2-3; the D is unclear. Germline values: CDR1 SGHTA, CDR2 FQGNSA. The CDR3 sequence is 12 residues long. V gave up 1 base and J gave up 6 bases, with 5 bases separating them.